Listed here is a single T cell receptor beta chain. In its sample, this clone was seen once. What this receptor recognizes is not known. Per-nucleotide qualities are absent, and no much larger clonotype sits a single base away. This entry comes from a study of cytomegalovirus exposure and HLA in healthy donors (TCRdb year 2017). Turning to the overall study: An earlier analysis of more than 550 of the donors reported under 300 Gb of sequence data and around 110 million unique TCR beta sequences obtained from 180 million or so T cells. A separate validation cohort of roughly 130 different subjects was used in addition to the roughly 700-subject first cohort. Among the approximately 420 genotyped donors, under 90% belonged to the genetic ancestry cluster associated with self-reported Caucasian donors. Both class I and class II loci were covered by HLA typing, at four-digit resolution. Roughly 5 DR-DQ haplotypes were treated as single units for association and clustering because of strong linkage in the cohort. High-throughput TCR immunosequencing, statistical association of individual TCRs with disease status, and machine learning were combined to predict cytomegalovirus infection status. Donor age, sex, ethnicity and CMV serostatus were collected together with the repertoire data. The study used immunosequencing to profile the T cell repertoires of approximately 690 subjects and linked those repertoires to cytomegalovirus serostatus. All discovery cohort repertoires had been generated using a single sequencing platform. Typing coverage varied by locus: 629-630 donors for A, B, C, DRB1 and DQB1; 522 for DQA1; more than 600 for DPA1; approximately 490 for DPB1. The study aimed to test whether cataloging public T cell receptors could reveal signatures of past pathogen exposure. Approximately 300 gigabases of sequencing data and approximately 85 million unique TCR sequences were included in an early release covering several hundred HLA-typed donors. To decide whether each TCR beta V gene segment behaved as functional or pseudogenic, an earlier analysis of some 600 of the donors relied on high-throughput TCR beta sequencing. Rather than drawing on any new phenotypic data, the later analysis identified candidate immune exposures from TCR beta sequences and the way those sequences occurred across donors. In a later genetic analysis, genome-wide SNP genotypes for about 55% of the 666 donors were used, and that subset was treated as a discovery cohort. In a later analysis, previously published TCR beta repertoires from more than 500 donors were re-analyzed and high-resolution HLA genotyping was added so that TCR occurrence patterns could be studied. Among 300 to 500 genotyped donors of the cohort, an average of around 220,000 unique TCR beta nucleotide sequences was sequenced per donor, of which about 19% were non-productive. Broader findings and caveats from the paper: A total of 150 or so TCR beta chains were listed by the study as associated with cytomegalovirus. When HLA alleles, especially DR and DQ, strongly co-occurred, attributing TCR associations to individual alleles was difficult. In a later analysis, HLA-associated TCR beta chains showed more clonal expansion and lower generation probabilities than non-associated chains that were equally common. Sequencing depth was assumed to be roughly uniform across donors in the presence/absence analyses, though that assumption may not hold. Correlated functional status among segregating V segments might reflect linkage disequilibrium, but an unknown experimental factor could not be ruled out. A later analysis found that TCR association rates varied across HLA loci, with DRB1 alleles showing the most associated TCRs and HLA-C alleles the fewest. A later analysis found that most CMV-associated TCR beta chains appeared HLA-restricted, with HLA associations seemingly driven largely by CMV exposure. In an earlier analysis of 587 of the donors, most TCR beta V segments appeared in productive rearrangements about 87% or about 30% of the time, broadly matching IMGT annotations. Most TCR sequences were seen in very few donors, while some public TCRs were found in many individuals. A few of the identified cytomegalovirus-associated TCR beta chains were confirmed in vitro to be specific for cytomegalovirus antigens. A further reported finding was that TCR beta sequences accurately predicted the HLA-A and HLA-B alleles for most subjects in the first cohort. Because counts were too low, some 17 rarely observed V segments, including chromosome 9 orphons, were left out of the earlier analysis of about 620 of the donors. An association between a missense DCLRE1C variant and V-gene and J-gene trimming of TCR beta chains was found in a later genetic analysis and replicated in an independent cohort. At a false discovery rate of 0.05, a later analysis linked some 17,000 TCR beta sequences to specific HLA alleles. A later analysis reported that several top co-occurrence clusters appeared linked to parvovirus B19, influenza, CMV and Epstein-Barr virus. In a later genetic analysis, fewer N-insertions in productive TCRs were reported among donors in an Asian-associated ancestry cluster than the approximately 710-donor mean. The authors suggested that the approach could potentially be extended to other disease states and immunological phenotypes. Cytomegalovirus status was reported to be diagnosed by the classifier with high specificity and sensitivity in both the original and validation cohorts. Immune exposure information for the cohort was limited to CMV serostatus. A cluster of highly shared sequence variants was judged likely to represent a technical artifact of the sequencing pipeline. Because HLA typing was missing for some donors at each locus, association tests included only the typed subset. The 87-base-pair reads could not distinguish some IMGT-functional V segments, including TRBV6-2 and TRBV6-3, so those segments were excluded. Only TCR beta chains were sequenced in this cohort, and the absence of alpha or paired-chain data limited detectable features.

Measured from the cysteine to the phenylalanine, the CDR3 is 16 residues long. The retained sequence is limited to the CDR3, 48 bases, with the frame set at the first base. Trimming takes 2 bases off V and 3 bases off J; junction bases not matched to a gene: 7. The germline V gene encodes CDR1 SGDLS and CDR2 YYNGEE. The cohort comprised approximately 700 healthy bone marrow donors. Cohort members were all nominally healthy when sampled, although unrecorded immune exposures were likely present. The donor tested CMV seropositive and was one of the 289 seropositive cohort members. A peripheral blood sample was collected from each donor, and TCR beta sequencing was performed on peripheral blood mononuclear cells. The Qiagen DNeasy Blood Extraction Kit was used to extract genomic DNA from the blood cell samples. The library was prepared using the immunoSEQ multiplex PCR assay. For the multiplex PCR, a mixture combining 60 forward primers for TCR Vbeta segments and 13 reverse primers for TCR Jbeta segments was used. The CDR3 region of rearranged TCR beta genes was amplified from genomic DNA with a multiplex PCR assay. Amplified TCR beta libraries were sequenced as 87-base-pair reads on the Illumina HiSeq System. As for how the authors treated the data: A later analysis counted about 82 million unique TCR beta chains across the 666 repertoires, and some 11 million of these chains were shared by at least two donors. To remove PCR and sequencing errors, raw reads were error-corrected and collapsed into unique sequences using a nearest-neighbor algorithm that merged closely related sequences. V, D and J gene segments were assigned by aligning CDR3 sequences to IMGT reference sequences. For a sequence to be retained, at least a six-nucleotide match to both a V gene segment and a J gene segment was required. A rearrangement counted as productive if the CDR3 had no stop codons and remained in frame with V and J, and every other rearrangement counted as non-productive. Following IMGT convention, CDR3 was defined as the stretch from the second conserved V-encoded cysteine up to the conserved J-encoded phenylalanine. Sequences without an unambiguous match to a single V gene segment were excluded from the earlier analysis of 587 of the donors. An earlier analysis of around 600 of the donors classified V segments as functional when productive rearrangements were above 56.7% and as segregating when the standard deviation between donors was above 5%. A statistical classification framework was developed to diagnose cytomegalovirus status using the catalog of TCR beta chain sequences. In a later analysis, TCR nucleotide sequences were compared against IMGT/GENE-DB human TR gene sequences so that V and J genes could be assigned. A later analysis assigned CDR3 sequences and most-parsimonious VDJ recombination scenarios with the TCRdist pipeline. In a later analysis, every TCR beta chain was defined by the combination of its CDR3 amino acid sequence and its V-gene family, and reads without a unique V-gene family were dropped. As a way to deal with suspected cross-contamination and a sequencing artifact, a later analysis dropped roughly 600 nucleotide sequences that were highly shared and had low generation probability. A later analysis calculated a clonal expansion index for each public chain from normalized within-repertoire ranks of inferred template counts. In a later analysis, generation probabilities were computed with a VDJ recombination model fitted to out-of-frame rearrangements, and the resulting probabilities were checked against IGoR. Hypergeometric tests were used in a later analysis to score TCR-TCR, TCR-HLA and TCR-CMV co-occurrence, with a repertoire-size bias correction applied to the TCR pairs. To estimate false discovery rates, a later analysis permuted the HLA or CMV assignments 20 times. A later analysis grouped co-occurring TCRs with DBSCAN, adding TCRdist sequence similarity when clustering within HLA-allele-positive subsets. Co-occurrence clustering excluded repertoires with fewer than 30,000 or more than 120,000 public chains, plus five with anomalous nucleotide sharing. TCRdb limited this immuneACCESS table to in-frame rearrangements with V and J called. A share of clones is missing; checked studies link under half to unresolved V genes, and the rest is unexplained. V, J and clone size reflect that table, while D and trimming were determined from the DNA. The table for this sample lists around 180,000 clones; about 81% of them were counted only once. Together, the top ten hold around 1.9% of the sample.

The chain is encoded by TRBV9 joined to TRBJ2-5, with 10 middle bases fitting TRBD2. The sequencing input was PBMCs. The source of this sequence is a woman under 30 in good health and CMV-seropositive. The DNA is TGTGCCAGCAGCGTCATAGCGGGGGGCATCGAAGAGACCCAGTACTTC. Translation gives CASSVIAGGIEETQYF.